This record concerns one TCR beta chain sequence. The sample belongs to a study of PD-L1 blockade in urothelial cancer. Looking at the study overall: Blood was subjected to analysis at 3 weeks (second dose) and 6 weeks following treatment start. The median number of T cells present in blood samples was 130,000 to 150,000.

Repertoires were generated with immunoSEQ multiplex PCR, while TCRdb's copy carries only in-frame clones and drops some. The profile shows about 20,000 clones, 70% to 90% of them singletons. This CDR3 spans 15 amino acids. With V trimmed by 1 base and J by 6 bases, 4 bases remained unmatched. From germline, CDR1 is MNHEY and CDR2 SMNVEV (reference sequence). Patients' cancers were locally advanced or metastatic urothelial carcinomas. This sequence joins TRBV27 and TRBJ2-2; 8 bases match TRBD1. Sequenced here: PBMCs, sampled around atezolizumab (anti-PD-L1) treatment. The clonotype was recovered from a man aged 50-59 years with urothelial cancer. The chain's CDR3 is CASSLFATGAGELFF. The CDR3 nucleotides are TGTGCCAGCAGTTTATTCGCGACAGGGGCCGGGGAGCTGTTTTTT.